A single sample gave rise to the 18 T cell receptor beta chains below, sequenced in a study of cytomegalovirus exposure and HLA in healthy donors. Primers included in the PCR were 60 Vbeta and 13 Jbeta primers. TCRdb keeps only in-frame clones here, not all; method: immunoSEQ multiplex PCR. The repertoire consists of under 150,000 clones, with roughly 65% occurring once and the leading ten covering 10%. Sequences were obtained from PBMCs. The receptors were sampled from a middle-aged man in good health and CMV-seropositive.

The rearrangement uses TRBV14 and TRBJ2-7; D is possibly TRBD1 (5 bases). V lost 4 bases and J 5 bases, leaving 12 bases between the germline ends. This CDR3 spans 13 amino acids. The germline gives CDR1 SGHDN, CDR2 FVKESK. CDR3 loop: CASSRRVSDEQYF. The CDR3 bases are TGTGCCAGCAGCCGCAGGGTCTCGGACGAGCAGTACTTC.

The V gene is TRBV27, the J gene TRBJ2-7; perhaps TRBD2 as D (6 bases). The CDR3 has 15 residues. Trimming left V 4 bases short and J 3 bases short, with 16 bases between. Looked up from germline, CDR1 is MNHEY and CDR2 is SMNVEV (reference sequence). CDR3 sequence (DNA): TGTGCCAGCAGTTCATACTTAGGGAGGAGCTACGAGCAGTACTTC. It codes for CASSSYLGRSYEQYF.

CDR3: CASSPNSGTGYHEQYF. Written as DNA, the CDR3 is TGTGCCAGCAGCCCAAACTCCGGGACAGGGTACCACGAGCAGTACTTC. V is TRBV11-3 and J is TRBJ2-7; TRBD1 matches 9 bases. The germline V gene has CDR1 SGHNT and CDR2 YENEEA. The length of the CDR3 is 16 residues. V was clipped by 5 bases and J by 5 bases; unmatched bases: 13. Complete variable domain (other parts from reference TRBV11-3 and TRBJ2-7): EAGVVQSPRYKIIEKKQPVAFWCNPISGHNTLYWYLQNLGQGPELLIRYENEEAVDDSQLPKDRFSAERLKGVDSTLKIQPAELGDSAVYLCASSPNSGTGYHEQYFGPGTRLTVT.

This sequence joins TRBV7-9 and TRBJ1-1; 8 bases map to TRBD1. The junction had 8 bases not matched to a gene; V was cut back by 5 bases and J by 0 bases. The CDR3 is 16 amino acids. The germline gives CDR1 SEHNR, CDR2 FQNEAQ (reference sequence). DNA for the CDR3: TGTGCCAGCAGCCCGAGGGACAGGCCTATGAACACTGAAGCTTTCTTT. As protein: CASSPRDRPMNTEAFF.

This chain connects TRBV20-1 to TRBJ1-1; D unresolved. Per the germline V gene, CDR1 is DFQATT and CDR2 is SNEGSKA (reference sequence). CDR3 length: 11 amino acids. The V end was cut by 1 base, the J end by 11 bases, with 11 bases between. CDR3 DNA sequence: TGCAGTGCTAGAGTTCAGGTGGATGCTTTCTTT. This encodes CSARVQVDAFF.

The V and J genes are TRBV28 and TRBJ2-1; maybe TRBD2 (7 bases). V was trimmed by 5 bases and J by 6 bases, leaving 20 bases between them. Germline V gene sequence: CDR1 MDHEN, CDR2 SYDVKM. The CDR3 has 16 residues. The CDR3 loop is CASSVGGREISNEQFF. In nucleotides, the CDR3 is TGTGCCAGCAGTGTCGGGGGGCGGGAGATTAGCAATGAGCAGTTCTTC.

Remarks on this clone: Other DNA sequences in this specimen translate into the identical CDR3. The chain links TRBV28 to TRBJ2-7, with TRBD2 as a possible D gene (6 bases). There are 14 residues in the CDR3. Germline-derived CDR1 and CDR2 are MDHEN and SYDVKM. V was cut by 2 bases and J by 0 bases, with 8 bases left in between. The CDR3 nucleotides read TGTGCCAGCAGTTTAGTGGGGGGCTCCTACGAGCAGTACTTC. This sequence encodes CASSLVGGSYEQYF.

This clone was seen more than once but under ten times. CDR3 DNA sequence: TGTGCCAGCAGTTTAACGGGTCCCCCAGGAGGTACGCAGTATTTT. This codes for CASSLTGPPGGTQYF. The V and J genes are TRBV27 and TRBJ2-3; D perhaps matches TRBD2 (5 bases). The CDR3 covers 15 residues. Germline V CDR1 and CDR2: MNHEY, SMNVEV (reference sequence). V gave up 2 bases and J gave up 8 bases, with 17 bases separating them.

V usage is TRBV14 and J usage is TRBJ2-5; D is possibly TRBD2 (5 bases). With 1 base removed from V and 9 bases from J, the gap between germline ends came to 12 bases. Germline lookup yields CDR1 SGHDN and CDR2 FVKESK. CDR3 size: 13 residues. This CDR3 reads CASSQVIHGAQYF. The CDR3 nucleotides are TGTGCCAGCAGCCAAGTTATCCACGGGGCCCAGTACTTC.

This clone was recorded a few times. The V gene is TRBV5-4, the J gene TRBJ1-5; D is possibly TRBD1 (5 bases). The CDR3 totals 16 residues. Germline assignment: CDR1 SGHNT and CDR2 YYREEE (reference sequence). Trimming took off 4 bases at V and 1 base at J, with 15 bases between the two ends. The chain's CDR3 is CASSQGPPDSNQPQHF. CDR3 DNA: TGTGCCAGCAGCCAGGGCCCTCCGGACAGCAATCAGCCCCAGCATTTT.

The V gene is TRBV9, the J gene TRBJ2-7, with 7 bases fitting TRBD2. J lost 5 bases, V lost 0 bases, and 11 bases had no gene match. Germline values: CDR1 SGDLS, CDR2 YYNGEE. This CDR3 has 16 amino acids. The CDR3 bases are TGTGCCAGCAGCGTAGGTCTCGCAGCGGGATTCAACGAGCAGTACTTC. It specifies CASSVGLAAGFNEQYF. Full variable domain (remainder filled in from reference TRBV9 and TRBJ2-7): DSGVTQTPKHLITATGQRVTLRCSPRSGDLSVYWYQQSLDQGLQFLIQYYNGEERAKGNILERFSAQQFPDLHSELNLSSLELGDSALYFCASSVGLAAGFNEQYFGPGTRLTVT.

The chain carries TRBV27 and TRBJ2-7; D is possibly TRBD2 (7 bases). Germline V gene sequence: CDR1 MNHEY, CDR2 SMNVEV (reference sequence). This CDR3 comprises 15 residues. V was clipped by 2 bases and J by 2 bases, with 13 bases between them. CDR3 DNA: TGTGCCAGCAGTTTACGCGGGGGCCTGCCCTACGAGCAGTACTTC. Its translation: CASSLRGGLPYEQYF.

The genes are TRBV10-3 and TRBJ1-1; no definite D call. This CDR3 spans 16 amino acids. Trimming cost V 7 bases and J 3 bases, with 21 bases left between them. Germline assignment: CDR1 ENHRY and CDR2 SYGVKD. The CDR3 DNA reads TGTGCCATCACCAGTGGTTCAGGCGCTTGGGACACTGAAGCTTTCTTT. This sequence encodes CAITSGSGAWDTEAFF.

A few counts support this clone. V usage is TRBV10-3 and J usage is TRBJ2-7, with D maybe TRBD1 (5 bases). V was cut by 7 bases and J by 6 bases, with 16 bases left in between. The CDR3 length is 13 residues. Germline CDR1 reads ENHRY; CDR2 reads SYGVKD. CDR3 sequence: CAIMDRIGAEQYF. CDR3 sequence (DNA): TGTGCCATCATGGACCGGATTGGGGCCGAGCAGTACTTC.

The CDR3 region is CASSFAGRGAPLHF. CDR3 nucleotides: TGTGCCAGCAGTTTCGCGGGGAGGGGGGCACCCCTCCACTTT. V and J are TRBV27 and TRBJ1-6; maybe TRBD1 (6 bases). CDR3 size: 14 residues. Trimming stripped 3 bases from V and 11 bases from J, with 14 bases between. CDR1 is MNHEY, CDR2 SMNVEV, per germline (reference sequence).

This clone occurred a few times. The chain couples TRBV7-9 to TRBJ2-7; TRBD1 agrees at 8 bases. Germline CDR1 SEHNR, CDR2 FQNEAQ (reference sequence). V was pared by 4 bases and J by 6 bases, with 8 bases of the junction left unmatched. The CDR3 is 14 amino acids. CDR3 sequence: CASSYGDRKGEQYF. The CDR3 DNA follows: TGTGCCAGCAGCTATGGGGACAGGAAGGGCGAGCAGTACTTC.

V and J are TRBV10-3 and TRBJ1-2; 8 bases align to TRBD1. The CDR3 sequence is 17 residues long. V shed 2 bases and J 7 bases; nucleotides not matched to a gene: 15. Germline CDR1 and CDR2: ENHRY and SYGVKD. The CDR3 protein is CAISEAPGQDLGSGYTF. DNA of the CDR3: TGTGCCATCAGTGAGGCACCGGGACAGGATTTAGGTAGTGGCTACACCTTC.

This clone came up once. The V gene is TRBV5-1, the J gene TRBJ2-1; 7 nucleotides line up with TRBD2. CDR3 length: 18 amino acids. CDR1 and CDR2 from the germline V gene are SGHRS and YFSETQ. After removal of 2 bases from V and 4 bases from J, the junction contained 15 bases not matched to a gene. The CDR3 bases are TGCGCCAGCAGCTTCGGCCCCCTGGCGGGGGTTGGGTACAATGAGCAGTTCTTC. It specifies CASSFGPLAGVGYNEQFF.